The source of this TCR beta chain is a study of T-cell reconstitution after alpha-beta-depleted transplantation in children. Trimming stripped 7 bases from V and 5 bases from J, with 18 bases between. Germline CDR1 is SQVTM and CDR2 is ANQGSEA. CDR3 length: 13 residues. TCRbeta library preparation incorporated unique molecular identifiers. In TCRdb, the PCR reads were re-called with MiXCR into one record per CDR3 protein. The sample consists of some 100,000 distinct CDR3 sequences, about 16% of them appearing once. The J gene is TRBJ2-7, the V gene TRBV29-1, with D perhaps TRBD1 (7 bases). The TCR comes from a male patient between 2 and 9 years old who had a stem cell transplant for acute lymphoblastic leukemia, so the T cells may come from the graft donor. This specimen consisted of PBMCs, mostly from graft donor cells, obtained 180 days after TCRalphabeta/CD19-depleted stem cell transplant. CDR3 nucleotide sequence: TGCAGCGCTAAAACAGGGGAGGAAGACGAGCAGTACTTC. This translates into CSAKTGEEDEQYF.